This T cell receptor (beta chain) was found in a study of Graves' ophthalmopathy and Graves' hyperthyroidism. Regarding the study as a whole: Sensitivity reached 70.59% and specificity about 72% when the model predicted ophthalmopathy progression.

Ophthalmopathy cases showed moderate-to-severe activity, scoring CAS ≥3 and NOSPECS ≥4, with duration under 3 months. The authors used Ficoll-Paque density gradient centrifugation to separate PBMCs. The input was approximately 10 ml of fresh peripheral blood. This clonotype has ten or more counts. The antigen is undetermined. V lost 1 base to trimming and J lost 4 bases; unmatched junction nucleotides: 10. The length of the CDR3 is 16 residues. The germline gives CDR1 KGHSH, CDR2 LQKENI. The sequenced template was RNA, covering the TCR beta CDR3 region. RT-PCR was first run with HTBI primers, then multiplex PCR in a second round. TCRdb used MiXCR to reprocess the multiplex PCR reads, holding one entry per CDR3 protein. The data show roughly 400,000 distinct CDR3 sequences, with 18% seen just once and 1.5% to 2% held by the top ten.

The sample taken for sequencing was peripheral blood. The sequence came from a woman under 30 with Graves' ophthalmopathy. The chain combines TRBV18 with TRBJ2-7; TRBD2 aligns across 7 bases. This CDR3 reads CASSPLSRGSQYEQYF. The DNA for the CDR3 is TGTGCCAGCTCACCACTCTCTCGCGGGAGTCAGTACGAGCAGTACTTC.